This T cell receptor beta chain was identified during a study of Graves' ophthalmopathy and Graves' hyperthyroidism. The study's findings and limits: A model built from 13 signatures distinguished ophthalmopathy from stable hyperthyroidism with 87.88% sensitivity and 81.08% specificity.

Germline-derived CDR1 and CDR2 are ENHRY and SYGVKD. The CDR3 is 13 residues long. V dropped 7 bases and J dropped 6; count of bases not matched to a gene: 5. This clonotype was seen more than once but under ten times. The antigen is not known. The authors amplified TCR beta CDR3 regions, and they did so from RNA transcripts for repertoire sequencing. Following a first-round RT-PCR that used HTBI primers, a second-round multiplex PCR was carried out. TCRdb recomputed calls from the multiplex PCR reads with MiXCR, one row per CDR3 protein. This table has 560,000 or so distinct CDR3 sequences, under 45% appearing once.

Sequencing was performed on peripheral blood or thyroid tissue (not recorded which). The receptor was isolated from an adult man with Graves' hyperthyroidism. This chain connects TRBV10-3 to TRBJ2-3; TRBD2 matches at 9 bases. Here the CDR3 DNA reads TGTGCCATCATGGCTAGCGGGAAGGATACGCAGTATTTT. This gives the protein CAIMASGKDTQYF.